This TCR beta chain was retrieved from a study of blood T cell repertoires in COVID-19. Authors' processing steps: Estimation of nucleated cell counts relied on the amplification of reference gene primers. TCRdb's table, derived via immunoSEQ multiplex PCR, lists solely in-frame clones and lacks some. D and trimming were read from the DNA, whereas the V and J calls and clone size are those reported in that table. Of approximately 120,000 clones in the sample, about 90% were seen once. The germline gives CDR1 SGHAT, CDR2 FQNNGV. This CDR3 region has 15 residues. The junction had 5 bases not matched to a gene; V was cut back by 8 bases and J by 1 base.

The sample consisted of peripheral blood. This clonotype was obtained from a human donor in a cohort sampled during active COVID-19. J is TRBJ2-3 and V is TRBV11-2; 11 bases map to TRBD2. Here the CDR3 DNA reads TGTGCCAGCCGACCGACTAGCGGGGGCACAGATACGCAGTATTTT. Amino acids: CASRPTSGGTDTQYF. Drawing the rest from reference TRBV11-2 and TRBJ2-3, the complete variable domain is EAGVAQSPRYKIIEKRQSVAFWCNPISGHATLYWYQQILGQGPKLLIQFQNNGVVDDSQLPKDRFSAERLKGVDSTLKIQPAKLEDSAVYLCASRPTSGGTDTQYFGPGTRLTVL.